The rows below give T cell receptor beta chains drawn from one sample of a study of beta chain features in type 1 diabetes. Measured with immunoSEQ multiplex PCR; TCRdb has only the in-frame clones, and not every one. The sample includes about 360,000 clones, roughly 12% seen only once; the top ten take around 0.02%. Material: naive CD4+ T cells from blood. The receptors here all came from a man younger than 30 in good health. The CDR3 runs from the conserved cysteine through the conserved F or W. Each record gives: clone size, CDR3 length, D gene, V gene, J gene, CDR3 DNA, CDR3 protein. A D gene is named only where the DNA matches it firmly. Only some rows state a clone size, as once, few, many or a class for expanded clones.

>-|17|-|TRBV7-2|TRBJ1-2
TGTGCCAGCAGCTTCACAGTTACAGGGAAATTAAACTATGGCTACACCTTC
CASSFTVTGKLNYGYTF
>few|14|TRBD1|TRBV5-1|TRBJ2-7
TGCGCCAGCAGCCAAAGGACAGGGGAAGGCGAGCAGTACTTC
CASSQRTGEGEQYF
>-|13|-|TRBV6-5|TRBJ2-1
TGTGCCAGTTACCTCAGGACTCACAATGAGCAGTTCTTC
CASYLRTHNEQFF
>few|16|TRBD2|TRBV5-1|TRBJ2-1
TGCGCCAGCAGCCAGAGACTAGCGGATTCCTACAATGAGCAGTTCTTC
CASSQRLADSYNEQFF
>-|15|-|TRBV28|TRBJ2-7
TGTGCCAGCAGTTTAAACAGGGCCGGAGGTTACGAGCAGTACTTC
CASSLNRAGGYEQYF
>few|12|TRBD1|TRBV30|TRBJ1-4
TGTGCCCGACAGGGGGCAGGGGAAAAACTGTTTTTT
CARQGAGEKLFF
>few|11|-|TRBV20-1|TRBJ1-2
TGCAGTGCTAGAACCCAGATTTATAACACCTTC
CSARTQIYNTF
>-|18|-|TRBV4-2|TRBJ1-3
TGTGCCAGCAGCCAAGATGTAGCAGGGACTACGACCGGAAACACCATATATTTT
CASSQDVAGTTTGNTIYF
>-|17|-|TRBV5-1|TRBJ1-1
TGCGCCAGCACCTCTAAGATCATTGGGGCCAGCAACACTGAAGCTTTCTTT
CASTSKIIGASNTEAFF
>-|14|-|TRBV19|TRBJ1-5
TGTGCCAGTAGGGAACAGATTAGCAATCAGCCCCAGCATTTT
CASREQISNQPQHF
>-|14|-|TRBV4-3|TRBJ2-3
TGCGCCAGCAGCCAAGGCCCGGCGAGGGATACGCAGTATTTT
CASSQGPARDTQYF
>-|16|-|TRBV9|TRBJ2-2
TGTGCCAGCAGCGCACTTAAGACAGCGAACACCGGGGAGCTGTTTTTT
CASSALKTANTGELFF
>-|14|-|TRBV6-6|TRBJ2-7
TGTGCCAGCAGTACAACCGCCTCCTCCTACGAGCAGTACTTC
CASSTTASSYEQYF
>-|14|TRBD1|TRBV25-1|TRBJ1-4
TGTGCCAGCAGCTGGGACAGGGGAAATGAAAAACTGTTTTTT
CASSWDRGNEKLFF
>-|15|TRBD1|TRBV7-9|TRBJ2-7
TGTGCCAGCACCTCCCCGGACAGGGGGGTGTACGAGCAGTACTTC
CASTSPDRGVYEQYF
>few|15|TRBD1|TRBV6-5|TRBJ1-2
TGTGCCAGCAGTTACACAGGGACAGATAACTATGGCTACACCTTC
CASSYTGTDNYGYTF
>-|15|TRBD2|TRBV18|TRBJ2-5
TGTGCCAGCTCACTACAGACTAGCCACCAAGAGACCCAGTACTTC
CASSLQTSHQETQYF
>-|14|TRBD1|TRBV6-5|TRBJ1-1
TGTGCCAGCTGGCGAGGGACAGCGAACACTGAAGCTTTCTTT
CASWRGTANTEAFF
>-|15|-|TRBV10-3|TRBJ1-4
TGTGCCATCAGGAAGGAGAGGGGGGGTTCCGAAAAACTGTTTTTT
CAIRKERGGSEKLFF
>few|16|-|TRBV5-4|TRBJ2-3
TGTGCCAGCAGCTGGGCCGGGAAGGTCGGCACAGATACGCAGTATTTT
CASSWAGKVGTDTQYF
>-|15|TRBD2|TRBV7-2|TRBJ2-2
TGTGCCAGCAGCGATAGCGGGGTGACCACCGGGGAGCTGTTTTTT
CASSDSGVTTGELFF
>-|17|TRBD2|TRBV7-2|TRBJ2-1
TGTGCCAGCAGCTTAGGCGGTGCGGCTAGCGGGTACAATGAGCAGTTCTTC
CASSLGGAASGYNEQFF
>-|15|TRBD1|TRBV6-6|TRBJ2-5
TGTGCCAGCAGCAAGCCGGGACAGGGGCAAGAGACCCAGTACTTC
CASSKPGQGQETQYF
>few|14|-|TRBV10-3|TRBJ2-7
TGTGCCATCAGGCAGGGGTCAGCTGGGGACGAGCAGTACTTC
CAIRQGSAGDEQYF
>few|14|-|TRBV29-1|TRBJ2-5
TGCAGCGTTGTTGAGGGGGGGTACCAAGAGACCCAGTACTTC
CSVVEGGYQETQYF
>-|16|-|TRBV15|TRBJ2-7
TGTGCCACCAGCAGAGGACCGACAGGCCCCTCCTACGAGCAGTACTTC
CATSRGPTGPSYEQYF
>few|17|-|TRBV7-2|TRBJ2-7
TGTGCCAGCAGCTTAGGCTCCTGGGGGCGCATCGGGGCCGAGCAGTACTTC
CASSLGSWGRIGAEQYF
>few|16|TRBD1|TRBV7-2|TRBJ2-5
TGTGCCAGCAGCTCCACCGCGGACAGGGTCTACGAGACCCAGTACTTC
CASSSTADRVYETQYF
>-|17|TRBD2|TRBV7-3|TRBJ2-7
TGTGCCAGCAGTTCCGCCCGAATACTAGCGGGACGCAACGAGCAGTACTTC
CASSSARILAGRNEQYF
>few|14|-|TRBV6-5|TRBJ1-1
TGTGCCAGCAGTATGGGCCCTAGGGGCACTGAAGCTTTCTTT
CASSMGPRGTEAFF
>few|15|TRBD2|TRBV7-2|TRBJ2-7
TGTGCCAGCAGCTTCCTTAGCGGGATTACCTACGAGCAGTACTTC
CASSFLSGITYEQYF
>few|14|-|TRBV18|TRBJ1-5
TGTGCCAGCTCGAGGGAGGTAGGCAATCAGCCCCAGCATTTT
CASSREVGNQPQHF
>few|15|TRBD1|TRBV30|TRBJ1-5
TGTGCCTGGAGTGTAAAAGGGACAGGGATTCAGCCCCAGCATTTT
CAWSVKGTGIQPQHF
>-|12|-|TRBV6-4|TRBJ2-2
TGTGCCAGCAGTGACCGGACCGGGGAGCTGTTTTTT
CASSDRTGELFF
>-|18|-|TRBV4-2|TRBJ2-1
TGTGCCAGCAGCCCTAGCGCGGCGACAGTCAGCTCCTACAATGAGCAGTTCTTC
CASSPSAATVSSYNEQFF
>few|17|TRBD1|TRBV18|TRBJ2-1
TGTGCCAGCTCACCCGGGCGGACAGGGAGCTCCTACAATGAGCAGTTCTTC
CASSPGRTGSSYNEQFF
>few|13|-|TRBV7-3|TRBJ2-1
TGTGCCAGCAGCGCGCGAATGGGGGGAGAGCAGTTCTTC
CASSARMGGEQFF
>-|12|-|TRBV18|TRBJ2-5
TGTGCCAGCTCCCCATTGAGAGAGACCCAGTACTTC
CASSPLRETQYF
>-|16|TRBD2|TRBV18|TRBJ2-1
TGTGCCAGCTCACCCGAGACTAGCGGGAGGAACAATGAGCAGTTCTTC
CASSPETSGRNNEQFF
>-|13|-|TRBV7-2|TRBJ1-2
TGTGCCAGCAGGTACCAGGGTCTGTATGGCTACACCTTC
CASRYQGLYGYTF
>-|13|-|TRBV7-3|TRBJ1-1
TGTGCCAGCAGTGGCGGGCCCTGGACTGAAGCTTTCTTT
CASSGGPWTEAFF
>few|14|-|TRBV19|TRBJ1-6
TGTGCCAGTATGGGCAGGGCTCCGATTTCACCCCTCCACTTT
CASMGRAPISPLHF
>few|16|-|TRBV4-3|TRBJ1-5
TGCGCCAGCAGCCCGCGGGCCGGGTTGAGCAATCAGCCCCAGCATTTT
CASSPRAGLSNQPQHF
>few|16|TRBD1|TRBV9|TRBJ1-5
TGTGCCAGCAGCCCGTCCGGGACAGGGGGGGAACAGCCCCAGCATTTT
CASSPSGTGGEQPQHF
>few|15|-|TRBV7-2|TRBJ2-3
TGTGCCAGCAGCTTAGGTTCGGGAGGCACAGATACGCAGTATTTT
CASSLGSGGTDTQYF
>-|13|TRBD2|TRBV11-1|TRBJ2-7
TGTGCCAGCGGAGCGGGAGAAGCATACGAGCAGTACTTC
CASGAGEAYEQYF
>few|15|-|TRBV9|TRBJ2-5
TGTGCCAGCAGCGTAGTACCGACAGGTACAGAGACCCAGTACTTC
CASSVVPTGTETQYF
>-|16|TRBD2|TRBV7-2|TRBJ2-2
TGTGCCAGCAGCCTCAGCGGGAGGTTCGACACCGGGGAGCTGTTTTTT
CASSLSGRFDTGELFF
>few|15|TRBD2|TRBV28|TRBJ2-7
TGTGCCAGCAGCGAAGCGGGGGGCAGAGTCTACGAGCAGTACTTC
CASSEAGGRVYEQYF
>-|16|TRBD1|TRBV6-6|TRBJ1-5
TGTGCCAGCAGTGCTAGACTGGACAGGGGCGGTCAGCCCCAGCATTTT
CASSARLDRGGQPQHF